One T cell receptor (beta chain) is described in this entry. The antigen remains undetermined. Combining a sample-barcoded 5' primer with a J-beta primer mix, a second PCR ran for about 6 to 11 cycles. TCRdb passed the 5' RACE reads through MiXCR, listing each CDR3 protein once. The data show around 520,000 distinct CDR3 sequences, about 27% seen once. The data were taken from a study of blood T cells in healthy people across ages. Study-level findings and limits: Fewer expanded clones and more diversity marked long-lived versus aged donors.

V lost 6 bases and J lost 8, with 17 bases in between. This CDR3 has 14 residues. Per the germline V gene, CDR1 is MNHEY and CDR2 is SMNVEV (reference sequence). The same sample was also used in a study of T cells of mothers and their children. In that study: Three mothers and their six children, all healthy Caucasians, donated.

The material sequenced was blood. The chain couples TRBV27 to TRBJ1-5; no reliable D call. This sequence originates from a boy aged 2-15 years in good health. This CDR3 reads CASRAMNGIKPQHF. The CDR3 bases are TGTGCCAGCAGGGCCATGAATGGGATAAAGCCCCAGCATTTT.